The T cell receptor (beta chain) under discussion was sequenced for a study of blood T cell repertoires in COVID-19. Study at large: The samples span acute and convalescent COVID-19 from the United States, Italy and Spain. T cells, B-cell-depleted T cells, or PBMCs provided the cDNA or gDNA that served as material.

Original data processing: Amplification from reference gene primers served as the basis for estimated nucleated cell counts. Sequencing was performed with immunoSEQ multiplex PCR; in TCRdb, only in-frame clones are kept and a portion is missing. V and J calls and clone size come straight from that table; D and trimming were deduced from the DNA. The repertoire includes roughly 100,000 clones, more than 75% of them detected once, and around a sixth sits in the top ten. The CDR3 length is 15 residues. Germline CDR1 is LNHDA and CDR2 is SQIVND (reference sequence). V gave up 6 bases and J gave up 2 bases; unmatched junction bases: 6.

The V call is TRBV19, the J call TRBJ2-3; 9 nucleotides match TRBD1. Sequencing input: peripheral blood. The clonotype was recovered from a man older than 75 with acute or convalescent COVID-19. Here the CDR3 reads CASRDGQGTTDTQYF. In DNA form, the CDR3 reads TGTGCCAGTAGGGACGGACAGGGGACCACAGATACGCAGTATTTT.